The 6 T cell receptor beta chains listed next were all sequenced from one sample in a study of cytomegalovirus exposure and HLA in healthy donors. Vbeta (60) and Jbeta (13) primers were used in the PCR. Repertoires were generated with immunoSEQ multiplex PCR, while TCRdb's copy carries only in-frame clones and drops some. The table lists over 100,000 clones, approximately 79% of them singletons. Source material: PBMCs. The receptor source for this set is a man aged 45-65 years in good health and CMV-seropositive.

The chain is built from TRBV29-1 and TRBJ2-5; the D gene is possibly TRBD1 (6 bases). Trimming removed 7 bases at V and 5 bases at J, with 14 bases between. The CDR3 has 12 residues. Germline V gene sequence: CDR1 SQVTM, CDR2 ANQGSEA. This CDR3 is CSARTAAETQYF. Written as DNA, the CDR3 is TGCAGCGCACGGACAGCGGCGGAGACCCAGTACTTC.

The chain recombines TRBV18 with TRBJ1-1; 7 nucleotides align to TRBD1. From germline, CDR1 is KGHSH and CDR2 LQKENI. Losses at the gene ends were 0 bases for V and 1 base for J; bases not matched to a gene: 2. The CDR3 sequence is 15 residues long. The CDR3 loop reads CASSPPKGANTEAFF. The CDR3 DNA sequence: TGTGCCAGCTCACCACCAAAGGGGGCGAACACTGAAGCTTTCTTT. Drawing the rest from reference TRBV18 and TRBJ1-1, the complete variable domain is NAGVMQNPRHLVRRRGQEARLRCSPMKGHSHVYWYRQLPEEGLKFMVYLQKENIIDESGMPKERFSAEFPKEGPSILRIQQVVRGDSAAYFCASSPPKGANTEAFFGQGTRLTVV.

The chain joins TRBV11-3 to TRBJ2-5, with D tentatively TRBD2 (5 bases). The V gene lost 1 base and the J gene lost 0 bases, with 9 bases spanning the gap. The CDR3 consists of 15 residues. Germline CDR1 reads SGHNT; CDR2 reads YENEEA. Written as DNA, the CDR3 is TGTGCCAGCAGCTTAGGGGCTAGCCACCAAGAGACCCAGTACTTC. This encodes CASSLGASHQETQYF.

A note on this clone: The junction departs from the called germline gene at one end, perhaps through a read error. The chain carries TRBV4-3 and TRBJ2-3; unclear D gene. The CDR3 totals 14 residues. Germline V CDR1 and CDR2: LGHNA, YSLEER. The CDR3 region has the DNA TGCGCCAGCAGCCAAGGCCCAGGCACAGATGCGCAGTATTTT. Protein sequence: CASSQGPGTDAQYF.

This chain connects TRBV11-3 to TRBJ2-6; D perhaps matches TRBD2 (5 bases). The CDR3 contains 14 residues. The germline gives CDR1 SGHNT, CDR2 YENEEA. Trimming pared 7 bases from V and 2 bases from J, leaving 9 bases between. The CDR3 protein is CASTRTAGANVLTF. The DNA of the CDR3 is TGTGCCAGCACCCGGACTGCTGGGGCCAACGTCCTGACTTTC.

The J gene is TRBJ1-1, the V gene TRBV11-3, with 7 bases lining up with TRBD1. J lost 1 base, V lost 0 bases, and 5 bases had no gene match. CDR3 length: 16 residues. The germline V gene encodes CDR1 SGHNT and CDR2 YENEEA. The CDR3 reads CASSLEWGQKNTEAFF. The CDR3 DNA reads TGTGCCAGCAGCTTAGAGTGGGGACAGAAGAACACTGAAGCTTTCTTT.